These T cell receptor beta chains were read from a single sample in a study of T cells after yellow fever vaccination. TCRdb ran MiXCR on the 5' RACE reads and lists one entry per CDR3 protein. The sample contains 170,000 or so distinct CDR3 sequences, about a tenth of which appear only once. Material: CD8+ T cells sorted from PBMCs, obtained 45 days after the yellow fever booster vaccination. The receptors originated from a man younger than 35 who received the YFV17D yellow fever vaccine. Each CDR3 is given with its conserved first and last residue. A D gene is named only where the DNA matches it firmly. Size tells how often a clone was seen (once, few, many) or the class of an expanded clone, and some rows leave it out.

TRBJ2-5,-,TRBV20-1,16,TRBD2,CSARVQAGVWQETQYF,TGCAGTGCTAGGGTCCAAGCGGGGGTATGGCAAGAGACCCAGTACTTC
TRBJ2-2,-,TRBV25-1,19,TRBD2,CASSDNLLAGGTNTGELFF,TGTGCCAGCAGTGATAACCTACTAGCGGGGGGGACGAACACCGGGGAGCTGTTTTTT
TRBJ1-2,-,TRBV13,16,-,CASSWGRLESSYGYTF,TGTGCCAGCAGCTGGGGGCGGCTGGAATCCTCATATGGCTACACCTTC
TRBJ2-3,-,TRBV25-1,11,-,CASRGQYTQYF,TGTGCCAGCAGAGGACAGTATACGCAGTATTTT
TRBJ2-5,few,TRBV7-9,17,-,CASSSSVIRGGEETQYF,TGTGCCAGCAGCTCCTCCGTAATCCGAGGGGGGGAAGAGACCCAGTACTTC
TRBJ2-7,-,TRBV7-6,13,TRBD1,CASSMTGSYEQYF,TGTGCCAGCAGCATGACAGGGTCCTACGAGCAGTACTTC
TRBJ2-5,few,TRBV29-1,17,-,CSVEALSRGLYQETQYF,TGCAGCGTTGAAGCCCTGAGTCGGGGGCTATACCAAGAGACCCAGTACTTC
TRBJ1-6,-,TRBV18,17,-,CASSPPKGISYNSPLHF,TGTGCCAGCTCACCACCAAAGGGGATCTCCTATAATTCACCCCTCCACTTT
TRBJ1-2,few,TRBV12-3/TRBV12-4,13,-,CASSLVEDYGYTF,TGTGCCAGCAGTTTGGTGGAGGACTATGGCTACACCTTC
TRBJ2-2,few,TRBV9,16,TRBD1,CASSVPQGQDTGELFF,TGTGCCAGCAGCGTACCCCAAGGACAGGACACCGGGGAGCTGTTTTTT
TRBJ1-1,-,TRBV2,16,-,CASSEALGPVDTEAFF,TGTGCCAGCAGTGAAGCCTTGGGCCCCGTGGACACTGAAGCTTTCTTT
TRBJ2-7,many,TRBV10-3,13,-,CAISEDRPSEQYF,TGTGCCATCAGTGAGGACAGGCCCTCTGAGCAGTACTTC
TRBJ2-1,-,TRBV7-9,13,TRBD2,CASSALAGDAELF,TGTGCCAGCAGCGCGCTAGCGGGGGACGCGGAACTCTTC
TRBJ1-5,many,TRBV15,14,-,CATSPVGGNQPQHF,TGTGCCACCAGCCCAGTGGGTGGCAATCAGCCCCAGCATTTT
TRBJ2-1,-,TRBV9,13,-,CASSVRDSNEQFF,TGTGCCAGCAGCGTCCGGGACTCCAATGAGCAGTTCTTC
TRBJ2-3,few,TRBV28,15,-,CASTPSPLGTDTQYF,TGTGCCAGCACCCCATCGCCCCTGGGCACAGATACGCAGTATTTT
TRBJ2-3,-,TRBV19,16,-,CASSIEWAGPTDTQYF,TGTGCCAGTAGTATAGAGTGGGCGGGACCCACAGATACGCAGTATTTT
TRBJ2-1,few,TRBV15,16,TRBD1,CATSSRRDSPRSEQFF,TGTGCCACCAGTTCTCGCCGGGACAGCCCAAGGAGTGAGCAGTTCTTC
TRBJ2-6,few,TRBV5-6,16,-,CASSRKRSPGANVLTF,TGTGCCAGCAGCCGAAAGCGTAGTCCTGGGGCCAACGTCCTGACTTTC
TRBJ1-1,many,TRBV27,13,-,CASSFGGSTEAFF,TGTGCCAGCAGTTTTGGGGGGAGTACTGAAGCTTTCTTT
TRBJ1-1,many,TRBV5-1,15,-,CASSYAGSQATEAFF,TGCGCCAGCAGCTACGCAGGGTCCCAGGCCACTGAAGCTTTCTTT
TRBJ2-3,-,TRBV6-2/TRBV6-3,12,-,CASSPFDDTQYF,TGTGCCAGCAGCCCTTTTGATGATACGCAGTATTTT
TRBJ1-4,few,TRBV27,13,-,CASSLSTNEKLFF,TGTGCCAGCAGTTTATCAACTAATGAAAAACTGTTTTTT
TRBJ2-1,few,TRBV9,13,-,CASSVDGAREQFF,TGTGCCAGCAGCGTTGACGGGGCGCGGGAGCAGTTCTTC
TRBJ1-5,-,TRBV12-3/TRBV12-4,14,-,CASRTHLSNQPQHF,TGTGCCAGCAGGACACACCTAAGCAATCAGCCCCAGCATTTT
TRBJ1-2,few,TRBV20-1,13,-,CSASRDEDYGYTF,TGCAGTGCTAGCAGGGACGAAGACTATGGCTACACCTTC
TRBJ2-5,few,TRBV29-1,12,-,CSVTDLQETQYF,TGCAGCGTTACTGACTTACAAGAGACCCAGTACTTC